Shown below are 30 T cell receptor beta chains from a single sample sequenced in a study of a mutant IDH1 vaccine in newly diagnosed glioma. Data came from immunoSEQ multiplex PCR; TCRdb stores just in-frame clones and leaves some out. This repertoire shows under 150,000 clones, almost 90% found once; its top ten account for roughly 0.65%. Time point specified: week 11, during vaccination. Every single dose of the vaccine, 300 ug of mutant IDH1 20-mer peptide, came with topical imiquimod. No cognate antigen is known for these TCRs. The sample consisted of PBMCs, taken from a glioma patient whose treatment included an IDH1 peptide vaccine. The receptors stem from a woman between 50 and 59 years old with glioma.

The V call is TRBV18, the J call TRBJ2-5, with D possibly matching TRBD2 (6 bases). CDR1 is KGHSH and CDR2 is LQKENI in the germline V gene. V shed 3 bases and J shed 7 bases, with 15 bases lying between them. CDR3 length equals 14 residues. The CDR3 loop is CASSPVGTERTQYF. The CDR3 nucleotides read TGTGCCAGCTCACCGGTCGGGACTGAGCGGACCCAGTACTTC.

The chain recombines TRBV5-1 with TRBJ1-3, with D tentatively TRBD1 (5 bases). V was pared by 4 bases and J by 0 bases, with 17 bases between. Germline V gene lookup returns CDR1 SGHRS and CDR2 YFSETQ. This CDR3 spans 17 amino acids. CDR3 sequence: CASSDPRDGSSGNTIYF. DNA of the CDR3: TGCGCCAGCAGCGACCCACGGGACGGGAGCTCTGGAAACACCATATATTTT.

The chain employs TRBV10-2 and TRBJ2-7, with a tentative D call TRBD2 (5 bases). The CDR3 covers 13 residues. Per the germline V gene, CDR1 is WSHSY and CDR2 is SAAADI. Trimming stripped 2 bases from V and 3 bases from J, with 8 bases between. This CDR3 is CASSESGLYEQYF. In DNA form, the CDR3 reads TGCGCCAGCAGTGAGAGCGGACTCTACGAGCAGTACTTC.

The V call is TRBV11-1, the J call TRBJ2-5; TRBD2 aligns across 12 bases. The CDR3 is made up of 15 amino acids. The V gene's germline CDR1 is SGHAT and CDR2 FQDESV (reference sequence). Unmatched junction bases numbered 2, after V lost 3 bases and J lost 3 bases. The chain's CDR3 is CASSLTSGSEETQYF. CDR3 DNA sequence: TGTGCCAGCAGCTTGACTAGCGGGAGTGAAGAGACCCAGTACTTC.

The chain has TRBV27 and TRBJ1-5; tentative D call: TRBD1 (5 bases). The germline V gene encodes CDR1 MNHEY and CDR2 SMNVEV (reference sequence). This CDR3 is 15 amino acids long. The V gene lost 2 bases and the J gene lost 7 bases, with 15 bases spanning the gap. The chain's CDR3 is CASSLAGGVGQPQHF. The CDR3, as DNA: TGTGCCAGCAGTTTAGCGGGGGGGGTTGGACAGCCCCAGCATTTT.

This clone showed up just a few times. The chain combines TRBV2 with TRBJ1-1; a weak D match, TRBD1 (5 bases). V lost 11 bases, J lost 6 bases, and 16 bases lay in between. The CDR3 runs to 12 residues. Germline assignment: CDR1 SNHLY and CDR2 FYNNEI. This chain's CDR3 is CAGNRGAPEAFF. The CDR3 coding sequence is TGTGCCGGAAATCGGGGCGCCCCTGAAGCTTTCTTT.

The chain carries TRBV27 and TRBJ2-6; no clear D gene. Germline-derived CDR1 and CDR2 are MNHEY and SMNVEV (reference sequence). Deletions cut 5 bases from V and 0 bases from J, with 8 bases between. CDR3 length equals 15 residues. The CDR3 coding sequence is TGTGCCAGCAGTGCGCATACCTCTGGGGCCAACGTCCTGACTTTC. This encodes CASSAHTSGANVLTF.

This chain joins TRBV28 and TRBJ1-1; the match to TRBD1 covers 8 bases. Trimming cost V 6 bases and J 1 base; bases outside gene matches: 7. CDR3 size: 15 residues. CDR1 MDHEN and CDR2 SYDVKM come from the germline V gene. The CDR3 DNA reads as TGTGCCAGCAGACCCTGGACAGGGAAGAACACTGAAGCTTTCTTT. Translation: CASRPWTGKNTEAFF.

The chain recombines TRBV29-1 with TRBJ1-1, with D possibly being TRBD1 (6 bases). V was clipped by 3 bases and J by 4 bases, with 15 bases between them. The germline V gene has CDR1 SQVTM and CDR2 ANQGSEA. This CDR3 is 14 amino acids long. The CDR3 nucleotides read TGCAGCGTTGATACGGGGGGCAGGACCACTGAAGCTTTCTTT. It specifies CSVDTGGRTTEAFF.

The J gene is TRBJ2-7, the V gene TRBV10-3; tentatively, D is TRBD1 or TRBD2 (5 bases each). The CDR3 extends over 15 amino acids. Trimming left V 3 bases short and J 7 bases short, with 19 bases between. The germline V gene encodes CDR1 ENHRY and CDR2 SYGVKD. The CDR3 sequence: CAISDPLGLPGEQYF. The CDR3, as DNA: TGTGCCATCAGTGATCCACTGGGGCTCCCGGGGGAGCAGTACTTC.

V and J are TRBV6-1 and TRBJ2-7; D ambiguous. The V end was cut by 2 bases, the J end by 4 bases, with 6 bases between. The germline gives CDR1 MNHNS, CDR2 SASEGT. The CDR3 loop spans 12 amino acids. CDR3 nucleotides: TGTGCCAGCAGTGAATTTAGGTACGAGCAGTACTTC. Protein sequence: CASSEFRYEQYF.

A single count supports this clone. The genes are TRBV7-9 and TRBJ1-2; D uncertain. The germline gives CDR1 SEHNR, CDR2 FQNEAQ (reference sequence). Trimming cost V 1 base and J 8 bases, with 14 bases left between them. The CDR3 is 14 residues long. CDR3 sequence (DNA): TGTGCCAGCAGCTTAGGGCAGGCCTTTTTGGGCTACACCTTC. This gives the protein CASSLGQAFLGYTF.

For this clone: Other nucleotide sequences from this sample produce the same CDR3. The gene calls are TRBV5-1 and TRBJ2-2; D is tentatively TRBD1 or TRBD2 (5 bases each). Trimming took off 0 bases at V and 0 bases at J, with 9 bases between the two ends. CDR3 length equals 16 residues. Germline values: CDR1 SGHRS, CDR2 YFSETQ. This CDR3 reads CASSLGGSSNTGELFF. DNA for the CDR3: TGCGCCAGCAGCTTGGGGGGGTCCTCGAACACCGGGGAGCTGTTTTTT.

This clone was detected only once. This rearrangement joins TRBV5-4 to TRBJ2-3, with D possibly TRBD2 on 6 matching bases. The germline V gene has CDR1 SGHNT and CDR2 YYREEE (reference sequence). The CDR3 loop spans 14 amino acids. V lost 5 bases and J lost 2, with 12 bases in between. The CDR3 DNA follows: TGTGCCAGCAGGTGGGGACTCAACACAGATACGCAGTATTTT. It translates to CASRWGLNTDTQYF.

The chain combines TRBV28 with TRBJ2-7; possible D gene TRBD1, 6 bases. CDR1 and CDR2 (germline): MDHEN, SYDVKM. Trimming pared 6 bases from V and 1 base from J, leaving 16 bases between. CDR3 size: 15 residues. This CDR3 reads CASRLLRDKSYEQYF. The CDR3 DNA sequence: TGTGCCAGCAGGCTGCTTCGGGACAAGTCCTACGAGCAGTACTTC.

This chain uses TRBV5-4 with TRBJ2-5; possible D gene TRBD2, 5 bases. The germline gives CDR1 SGHNT, CDR2 YYREEE (reference sequence). V lost 3 bases to trimming and J lost 1 base, with 7 bases between them. The length of the CDR3 is 13 residues. CDR3 in DNA: TGTGCCAGCAGCTGGGAGATCCAAGAGACCCAGTACTTC. This translates into CASSWEIQETQYF. Looking up the rest from reference TRBV5-4 and TRBJ2-5 gives the full variable domain: ETGVTQSPTHLIKTRGQQVTLRCSSQSGHNTVSWYQQALGQGPQFIFQYYREEENGRGNFPPRFSGLQFPNYSSELNVNALELDDSALYLCASSWEIQETQYFGPGTRLLVL.

The genes are TRBV7-3 and TRBJ2-2; unclear D gene. V was clipped by 4 bases and J by 1 base, with 4 bases between them. CDR3 length equals 13 residues. The germline V gene has CDR1 SGHTA and CDR2 FQGTGA. In DNA form, the CDR3 reads TGTGCCAGCAGCTCGAAGAACACCGGGGAGCTGTTTTTT. It specifies CASSSKNTGELFF.

The chain carries TRBV28 and TRBJ2-3; the match to TRBD2 covers 11 bases. The length of the CDR3 is 18 residues. The ends lost 4 bases at V and 0 bases at J; junction bases unmatched: 9. Germline CDR1 reads MDHEN; CDR2 reads SYDVKM. In DNA form, the CDR3 reads TGTGCCAGCAGTTCTGGACTAGCGGGCGGGATTAGCACAGATACGCAGTATTTT. Translating gives CASSSGLAGGISTDTQYF.

The V call is TRBV27, the J call TRBJ2-7; TRBD2 matches at 7 bases. Trimming removed 6 bases from V and 2 bases from J; junction bases left unmatched: 4. In germline, CDR1 is MNHEY, CDR2 SMNVEV (reference sequence). The CDR3 length is 13 residues. In nucleotides, the CDR3 is TGTGCCAGCAGCCCGGGACTAACCTACGAGCAGTACTTC. Translation: CASSPGLTYEQYF.

This chain connects TRBV29-1 to TRBJ2-1; 8 bases match TRBD2. V shed 7 bases, J shed 7 bases, and the junction held 15 bases outside the gene matches. Germline assignment: CDR1 SQVTM and CDR2 ANQGSEA. CDR3 length: 15 amino acids. DNA of the CDR3: TGCAGCGCCTTCCTCCCGGGAGGGCCGAGGAATGAGCAGTTCTTC. Amino acid sequence: CSAFLPGGPRNEQFF.

This clone was counted once. The chain employs TRBV27 and TRBJ1-2; D might be TRBD1 (6 bases). Germline lookup yields CDR1 MNHEY and CDR2 SMNVEV (reference sequence). Trimming cost V 3 bases and J 8 bases, with 13 bases left between them. This CDR3 has 13 amino acids. CDR3 bases: TGTGCCAGCAGTTTTACACAGGGTCACGGCTACACCTTC. Protein product: CASSFTQGHGYTF.

This clone was seen just once. The gene calls are TRBV28 and TRBJ2-1, with 9 positions matching TRBD2. This CDR3 is 14 amino acids long. Germline-derived CDR1 and CDR2 are MDHEN and SYDVKM. The V gene end was trimmed by 5 bases and the J gene end by 8 bases; junction bases not matched to a gene: 7. Here the CDR3 DNA reads TGTGCCAGCAGTGGTAGCGGGAGAGAGGATGAGCAGTTCTTC. Its translation: CASSGSGREDEQFF.

The J gene is TRBJ1-2, the V gene TRBV30, with D hard to call. V lost 1 base, J lost 0 bases, and 9 bases lay in between. Germline V gene lookup returns CDR1 GTSNPN and CDR2 SVGIG (reference sequence). The CDR3 is 14 amino acids. The CDR3 reads CAWSEQEANYGYTF. CDR3 in DNA: TGTGCCTGGAGTGAGCAGGAGGCTAACTATGGCTACACCTTC.

V is TRBV4-1 and J is TRBJ2-1; 11 bases match TRBD2. In germline, CDR1 is MGHRA, CDR2 YSYEKL. This CDR3 contains 15 residues. Trimming at V came to 4 bases and at J to 7 bases, leaving 6 bases not matched to a gene. CDR3 in amino acids: CASSLLAGADNEQFF. CDR3 coding DNA: TGCGCCAGCAGCCTACTAGCGGGAGCGGATAATGAGCAGTTCTTC.

V gene TRBV6-6 combines with J gene TRBJ1-1, with unresolved D. The germline gives CDR1 MNHNY, CDR2 SVGAGI (reference sequence). This CDR3 has 14 amino acids. Trimming left V 5 bases short and J 0 bases short, with 10 bases between. CDR3 amino acids: CASSPPGLNTEAFF. For the CDR3, the DNA is TGTGCCAGCAGTCCGCCGGGGTTGAACACTGAAGCTTTCTTT.

This sequence joins TRBV7-9 and TRBJ1-2; perhaps TRBD1 as D (6 bases). The CDR3 covers 14 residues. CDR1 SEHNR and CDR2 FQNEAQ come from the germline V gene (reference sequence). V was pared by 5 bases and J by 6 bases, with 16 bases between. The DNA for the CDR3 is TGTGCCAGCAGCCCTCTGGGGGGCGAGGATGGCTACACCTTC. This encodes CASSPLGGEDGYTF.

The V call is TRBV27, the J call TRBJ2-5; tentatively, D is TRBD1 or TRBD2 (5 bases each). The CDR3 is 14 residues long. Germline V gives CDR1 MNHEY, CDR2 SMNVEV (reference sequence). V was clipped by 8 bases and J by 4 bases, with 17 bases between them. The CDR3 region has the DNA TGTGCCAGCGGGCTAGCCCAGGGAAGAGAGACCCAGTACTTC. It is translated as CASGLAQGRETQYF.

This clone was recorded only once. V usage is TRBV13 and J usage is TRBJ2-7, with 14 bases identical to TRBD2. This CDR3 has 18 amino acids. The germline CDR1 and CDR2 sequences are PRHDT and FYEKMQ (reference sequence). With 5 bases clipped from V and 0 bases from J, the junction kept 9 bases outside the gene matches. The DNA for the CDR3 is TGTGCCAGCAGCCGAAGACTAGCGGGAGGGCCAAACTCCTACGAGCAGTACTTC. It translates to CASSRRLAGGPNSYEQYF.

The chain recombines TRBV6-5 with TRBJ1-1; D not resolved. Germline CDR1 MNHEY, CDR2 SVGAGI. This CDR3 is built from 11 residues. The V gene lost 8 bases and the J gene lost 0 bases, with 4 bases spanning the gap. CDR3 nucleotide sequence: TGTGCCAGCGTCTTGAACACTGAAGCTTTCTTT. Encoded protein: CASVLNTEAFF.

This clone came up a few times. This rearrangement joins TRBV7-2 to TRBJ1-5; 7 positions agree with TRBD1. Germline V gene sequence: CDR1 SGHTA, CDR2 FQGNSA. The CDR3 length is 15 residues. Germline trimming cut 1 base from V and 7 bases from J; bases unmatched to any gene: 7. CDR3 loop: CASSLETGRYQPQHF. CDR3 sequence (DNA): TGTGCCAGCAGCTTAGAGACAGGGAGGTACCAGCCCCAGCATTTT.